Listed here are 4 T cell receptor beta chains from one sample, sequenced in a study of T cell responses to AZD1222 COVID-19 vaccine. Using immunoSEQ multiplex PCR, the repertoire was profiled, and TCRdb retains in-frame clones only, with some absent. Of tens of thousands of clones listed, around 86% are singletons. The material was peripheral blood, obtained on day 0 of AZD1222 vaccination. The origin of the receptors is an adult in good health.

The chain is built from TRBV6-6 and TRBJ1-2, with 8 bases aligning to TRBD1. With 5 bases clipped from V and 2 bases from J, the junction kept 16 bases outside the gene matches. The CDR3 has 18 amino acids. Germline V gives CDR1 MNHNY, CDR2 SVGAGI (reference sequence). CDR3 in DNA: TGTGCCAGCAGTCGGGTCGGGGACAGGCTGGGGGGAAACTATGGCTACACCTTC. Amino acid sequence: CASSRVGDRLGGNYGYTF.

This clone was recorded once. The chain links TRBV19 to TRBJ2-7; D not certain. Germline loops: CDR1 LNHDA, CDR2 SQIVND (reference sequence). The CDR3 loop spans 15 amino acids. V was cut by 3 bases and J by 1 base, with 13 bases left in between. The CDR3 here is CASSIEALGSYEQYF. In nucleotides, the CDR3 is TGTGCCAGTAGTATTGAGGCACTTGGTTCCTACGAGCAGTACTTC.

The chain combines TRBV12-5 with TRBJ2-7, with D possibly being TRBD2 (5 bases). With 0 bases removed from V and 6 bases from J, the gap between germline ends came to 15 bases. The V gene's germline CDR1 is LGHNT and CDR2 FRNRAP. The CDR3 runs to 15 residues. CDR3 protein: CASGLVSAARGEQYF. CDR3 bases: TGTGCTAGTGGTTTGGTATCGGCGGCTCGGGGCGAGCAGTACTTC.

The V and J genes are TRBV6-5 and TRBJ1-1; D unresolved. The germline CDR1 and CDR2 sequences are MNHEY and SVGAGI. The CDR3 length is 14 residues. The V gene lost 4 bases and the J gene lost 1 base, with 10 bases spanning the gap. The CDR3 sequence: CASSFGRKNTEAFF. As DNA, the CDR3 is TGTGCCAGCAGTTTTGGTCGAAAGAACACTGAAGCTTTCTTT.